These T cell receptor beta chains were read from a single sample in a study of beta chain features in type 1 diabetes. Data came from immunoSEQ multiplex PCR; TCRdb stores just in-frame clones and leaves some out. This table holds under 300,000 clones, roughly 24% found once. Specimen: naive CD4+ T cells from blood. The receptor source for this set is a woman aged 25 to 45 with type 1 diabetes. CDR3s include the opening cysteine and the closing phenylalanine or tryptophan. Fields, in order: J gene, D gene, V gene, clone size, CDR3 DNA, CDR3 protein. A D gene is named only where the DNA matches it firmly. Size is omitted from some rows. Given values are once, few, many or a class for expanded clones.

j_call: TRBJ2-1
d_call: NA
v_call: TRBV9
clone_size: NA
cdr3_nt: TGTGCCAGCAGCGTGGGGACTTCCTACAATGAGCAGTTCTTC
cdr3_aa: CASSVGTSYNEQFF

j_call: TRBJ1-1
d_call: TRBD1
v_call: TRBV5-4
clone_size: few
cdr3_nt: TGTGCCAGCAGCTTGGACAGGGGGAGCACTGAAGCTTTCTTT
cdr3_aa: CASSLDRGSTEAFF

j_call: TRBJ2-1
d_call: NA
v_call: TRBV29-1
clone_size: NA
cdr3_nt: TGCAGCGCCCTAGGACTATCGTCTAGGGAGCAGTTCTTC
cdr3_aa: CSALGLSSREQFF

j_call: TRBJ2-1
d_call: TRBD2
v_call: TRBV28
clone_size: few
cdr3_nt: TGTGCCAGCAGCGAACCTAGCGGGCTTTACAATGAGCAGTTCTTC
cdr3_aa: CASSEPSGLYNEQFF

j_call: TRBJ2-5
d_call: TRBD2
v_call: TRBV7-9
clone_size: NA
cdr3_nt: TGTGCCAGCAGCCATAGCGGGAGGAATATCCCTACCCAGTACTTC
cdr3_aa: CASSHSGRNIPTQYF

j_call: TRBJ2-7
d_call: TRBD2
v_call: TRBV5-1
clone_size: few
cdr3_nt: TGCGCCAGCAGCTTGGGGACTAGCGGAAACTACGAGCAGTACTTC
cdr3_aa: CASSLGTSGNYEQYF

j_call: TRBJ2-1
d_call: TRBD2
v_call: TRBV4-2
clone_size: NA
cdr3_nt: TGTGCCAGCAGCCAAGAGGGGGGACTAGCTCGCTACAATGAGCAGTTCTTC
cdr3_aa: CASSQEGGLARYNEQFF

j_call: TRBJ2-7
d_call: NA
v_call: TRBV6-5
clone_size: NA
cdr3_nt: TGTGCCAGCACCCACTGGGGCGGGGATGGAGCCGAGCAGTACTTC
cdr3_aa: CASTHWGGDGAEQYF

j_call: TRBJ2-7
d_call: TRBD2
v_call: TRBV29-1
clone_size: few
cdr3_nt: TGCAGCGTTGTCGGGCTAGCGGGAGACGAGCAGTACTTC
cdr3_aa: CSVVGLAGDEQYF

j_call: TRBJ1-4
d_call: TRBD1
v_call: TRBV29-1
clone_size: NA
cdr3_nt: TGCAGCGTTGATCGGACAGGGGGTGATGAAAAACTGTTTTTT
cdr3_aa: CSVDRTGGDEKLFF

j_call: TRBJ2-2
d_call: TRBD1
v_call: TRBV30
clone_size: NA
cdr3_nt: TGTGCCTGGAGCACAGGGGGGACCGGGGAGCTGTTTTTT
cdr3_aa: CAWSTGGTGELFF

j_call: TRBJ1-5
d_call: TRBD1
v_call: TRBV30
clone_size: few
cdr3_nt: TGTGCCTGGAGTGCGGGACAGGGGTTCAATCAGCCCCAGCATTTT
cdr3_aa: CAWSAGQGFNQPQHF

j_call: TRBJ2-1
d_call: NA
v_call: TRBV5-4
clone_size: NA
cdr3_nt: TGTGCCAGCAGCCCTGGGGGGGACACCTTCTACAATGAGCAGTTCTTC
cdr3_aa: CASSPGGDTFYNEQFF

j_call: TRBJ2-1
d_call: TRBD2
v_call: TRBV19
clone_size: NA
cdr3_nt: TGTGCCAGTAGTCTCACTAGCGGGGCCTGGAATGAGCAGTTCTTC
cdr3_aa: CASSLTSGAWNEQFF

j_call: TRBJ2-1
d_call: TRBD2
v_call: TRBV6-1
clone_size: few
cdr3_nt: TGTGCCAGCAGTGAATATCCTCCGGGACTAGCGGCGTACAATGAGCAGTTCTTC
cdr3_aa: CASSEYPPGLAAYNEQFF

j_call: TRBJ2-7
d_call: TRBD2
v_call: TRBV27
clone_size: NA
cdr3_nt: TGTGCCAGCAGTCAGCGGGGGGACTACCAAACCTACGAGCAGTACTTC
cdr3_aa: CASSQRGDYQTYEQYF

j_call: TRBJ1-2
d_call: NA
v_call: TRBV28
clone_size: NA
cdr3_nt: TGTGCCAGCAGTTTAGGACTAGACTATGGCTACACCTTC
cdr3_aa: CASSLGLDYGYTF

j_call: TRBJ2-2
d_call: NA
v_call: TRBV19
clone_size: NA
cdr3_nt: TGTGCCAGTAGCCCATTCGCGTGGGAGCTGTTTTTT
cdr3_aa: CASSPFAWELFF

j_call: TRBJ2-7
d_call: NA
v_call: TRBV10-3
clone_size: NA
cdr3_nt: TGTGCCTCCGGCAGGGTAACCTACGAGCAGTACTTC
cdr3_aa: CASGRVTYEQYF

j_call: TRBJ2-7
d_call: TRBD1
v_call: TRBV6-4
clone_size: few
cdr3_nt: TGTGCCAGCAGTGACCCTAGACAGGGGGCGGAAGAGCAGTACTTC
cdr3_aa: CASSDPRQGAEEQYF

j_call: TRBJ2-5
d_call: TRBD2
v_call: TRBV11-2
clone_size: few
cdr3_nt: TGTGCCAGCAGCTTAACGGGGGAGGGGACCCAGTACTTC
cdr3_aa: CASSLTGEGTQYF

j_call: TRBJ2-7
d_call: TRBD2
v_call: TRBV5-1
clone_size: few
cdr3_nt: TGCGCCAGCAGCCCTAGCGGTCTTGTCTACGAGCAGTACTTC
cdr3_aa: CASSPSGLVYEQYF

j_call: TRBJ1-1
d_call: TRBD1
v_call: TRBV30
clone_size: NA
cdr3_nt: TGTGCCTGGAGTGACGCGACAGGGGGGACTGAAGCTTTCTTT
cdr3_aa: CAWSDATGGTEAFF

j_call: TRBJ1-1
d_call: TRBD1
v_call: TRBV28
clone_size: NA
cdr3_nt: TGTGCCAGCAGTCCGACTACAGGGGTCGGAACTGAAGCTTTCTTT
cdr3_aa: CASSPTTGVGTEAFF

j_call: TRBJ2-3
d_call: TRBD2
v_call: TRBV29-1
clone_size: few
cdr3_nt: TGCAGTGGGGGAGGGAAACTGGCAGATACGCAGTATTTT
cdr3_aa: CSGGGKLADTQYF

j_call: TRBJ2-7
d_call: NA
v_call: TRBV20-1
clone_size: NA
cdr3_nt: TGCAGTGCTAGAGAGAGGGATCCTCAGTACTTC
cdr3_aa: CSARERDPQYF

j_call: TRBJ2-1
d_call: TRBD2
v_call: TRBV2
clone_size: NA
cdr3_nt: TGTGCCAGCAGTGAATCGGCTAGCGGGAACAATGAGCAGTTCTTC
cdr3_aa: CASSESASGNNEQFF

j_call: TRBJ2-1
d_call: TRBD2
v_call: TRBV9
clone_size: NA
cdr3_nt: TGTGCCAGCAGCGTCGGGGCTAGCGGGACGTACAATGAGCAGTTCTTC
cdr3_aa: CASSVGASGTYNEQFF

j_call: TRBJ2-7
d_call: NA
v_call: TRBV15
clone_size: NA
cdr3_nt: TGTGCCACCAGCATAAGACAAAACTCCTACGAGCAGTACTTC
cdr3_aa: CATSIRQNSYEQYF

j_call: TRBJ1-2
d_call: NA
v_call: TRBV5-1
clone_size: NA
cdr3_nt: TGCGCCAGCAGAACGGGACTGGGTGATTTTGACTATGGCTACACCTTC
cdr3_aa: CASRTGLGDFDYGYTF

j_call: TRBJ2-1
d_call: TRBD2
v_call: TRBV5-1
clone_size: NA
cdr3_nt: TGCGCCAGCAGCCCGAGGACTAGCGGGAGGGTCAATGAGCAGTTCTTC
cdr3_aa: CASSPRTSGRVNEQFF

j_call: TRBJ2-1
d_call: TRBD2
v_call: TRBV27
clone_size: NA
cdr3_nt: TGTGCCAGCAGTTTATATCTAGCGGGAGTGAATGAGCAGTTCTTC
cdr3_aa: CASSLYLAGVNEQFF